Listed below are T cell receptor beta chains from one sample, sequenced in a study of tumor-infiltrating lymphocytes in primary liver carcinoma. TCRdb re-analysed the multiplex PCR reads in MiXCR, keeping a single row per CDR3 protein. The sample holds around 80,000 distinct CDR3 sequences; approximately 69% are singletons and the top ten take roughly 25%. Specimen: tumor-adjacent normal liver tissue. The origin of the receptors is a man aged 40-55 years with primary liver carcinoma and hepatitis B virus infection. CDR3s include the opening cysteine and the closing phenylalanine or tryptophan. D genes are given only for firm matches. Size is stated for part of the rows, as once, few or many counts, or as a class when the clone is expanded.

d_gene,j_gene,len,v_gene,abundance,CDR3nt,CDR3aa
-,TRBJ2-3,16,TRBV6-2/TRBV6-3,-,TGTGCCAGCAGCACTACAGGAATGACGACCACAGATACGCAGTATTTT,CASSTTGMTTTDTQYF
TRBD1,TRBJ2-3,20,TRBV4-1,-,TGCGCCAGCAGCCAGGTTATCGGGACGGACAGGTTAGTCACCACAGATACGCATTATTTT,CASSQVIGTDRLVTTDTHYF
-,TRBJ2-7,12,TRBV30,-,TGTGCCTGGAGCGTCAGGGACCACGAGCTATACTTC,CAWSVRDHELYF
-,TRBJ2-3,14,TRBV4-3,once,TGCGCCAGCAGCCAGCCCTGCCTGAGCGATACGCAGTATTTT,CASSQPCLSDTQYF
TRBD1,TRBJ1-1,14,TRBV25-1,-,TGTGCTAGCAGTGGGGACGGGGACAGCCGAGAAGCTTCCTTT,CASSGDGDSREASF
-,TRBJ1-3,15,TRBV19,-,TGTGTCAGTTCAGCGGCAGCATACTCTGGAAACACCATATATTTT,CVSSAAAYSGNTIYF
-,TRBJ2-5,14,TRBV5-4,-,TGTGTCAGCAGCCGCACTGGTAGCCAAGAGACCCAGTACTTC,CVSSRTGSQETQYF
-,TRBJ1-1,16,TRBV29-1,-,TGCAGCGTTGAATATGGGGGCCTACCTTTGAACACTGAAGCTTTCTTT,CSVEYGGLPLNTEAFF
-,TRBJ2-4,18,TRBV6-2/TRBV6-3,-,TGTGCCAGCAGTTACTCCCGGGACGCAGAAATAGCCAAAAATATTCAGTACTTC,CASSYSRDAEIAKNIQYF
-,TRBJ1-5,17,TRBV28,-,TGTGCCAGCAGTTCATACCAAGTTGGGGGAGCGGGTCAGCCCCAGCATTTT,CASSSYQVGGAGQPQHF
-,TRBJ1-5,18,TRBV6-1,-,TGTGCCAGCAGAGGGGTACAGGGTTGTGGTTATGGCAATCAGCCCCAGCATTTT,CASRGVQGCGYGNQPQHF
-,TRBJ2-1,15,TRBV6-2/TRBV6-3,few,TGTGCCAGCAGTTCCCGCGCCGAAGTATTCGATGAGCAGTTCTTC,CASSSRAEVFDEQFF
-,TRBJ2-7,13,TRBV5-1,many,TGCGCCAGCAGACACGACAGGTCCTACGAGCAGTACTTC,CASRHDRSYEQYF
-,TRBJ1-1,13,TRBV6-2/TRBV6-3,-,TGTGCCAGCAGTTCCCCCCTTCTTACTGAAGCTTTCTTT,CASSSPLLTEAFF
TRBD1,TRBJ2-7,16,TRBV11-2,-,TGCGCCAGCAGCTTCACACAGGGGGCCGTACATAACGAGCAGTACTTC,CASSFTQGAVHNEQYF
-,TRBJ2-1,14,TRBV11-2,-,TGTGCCGACAGCTTATACCTGCCAGTTAGTGAGCAGTTCTTC,CADSLYLPVSEQFF
TRBD1,TRBJ1-2,15,TRBV12-3/TRBV12-4,-,TGTGCCAACAGTTTGGGCAAGGGGGCGTTCTATGGCTACACCTTC,CANSLGKGAFYGYTF
TRBD2,TRBJ2-1,16,TRBV6-2/TRBV6-3,-,TGTGCCAGCAGTCTACACTTTGGGACTAGCCTAGGCGAGCAGTTCTTC,CASSLHFGTSLGEQFF
-,TRBJ1-1,13,TRBV4-3,-,TGCGCCAGCAACCAAGTCTCCTATGGTGAAGCTCTCTTT,CASNQVSYGEALF
-,TRBJ2-1,12,TRBV5-6,once,TGTGCTAGCAGCCTGGGTACCAATGAGCACTTCTTC,CASSLGTNEHFF
-,TRBJ1-5,16,TRBV4-2,-,TGTGCCAACAGTCAGGAGCCGGGACTTAGCAATCAGCCCCAGCATTTT,CANSQEPGLSNQPQHF
-,TRBJ2-5,14,TRBV2,once,TGTGCCAGCAAAAACACCCTGGGAAAAGAGACCCAGTACTTC,CASKNTLGKETQYF
TRBD1,TRBJ2-3,15,TRBV5-4,many,TGTGCCAGCAGCGAGAAGGGACAGGGCACAGATACGCAGTATTTT,CASSEKGQGTDTQYF
TRBD2,TRBJ2-1,16,TRBV14,once,TGTACCAGCAGTGCCGTAGCGGGATGGGTAAGCAATGAGCGGTTCTTC,CTSSAVAGWVSNERFF
-,TRBJ2-7,13,TRBV6-4,-,TGTGCCAGCGGTAAGGAGGTAGGCTACGAGCAGTATTTC,CASGKEVGYEQYF
TRBD2,TRBJ2-7,19,TRBV28,-,TGTGCCAGCAGTTTTTTCGGACTAGCGGGATGGCGAATTTCCTACGGGCAGTACTTC,CASSFFGLAGWRISYGQYF
-,TRBJ1-5,14,TRBV6-2/TRBV6-3,-,TGTGCCGACAGTGGGGGGCTTAGTACTCAGCCCCAGCATTTT,CADSGGLSTQPQHF
-,TRBJ2-3,15,TRBV12-3/TRBV12-4,-,TGTGCCAGCAGCCGCGACCAGTCCTTCACAGATACGCAGTATTTT,CASSRDQSFTDTQYF
-,TRBJ2-2,13,TRBV11-1,-,TGTGCCGGCAGTTTAGCACGTTTCGGGGAGCTGTTTTTT,CAGSLARFGELFF
-,TRBJ2-5,14,TRBV28,few,TGTGCCAGCAGCCTCGGGCAGGAGCTTGTGACCCAGTACTTC,CASSLGQELVTQYF
-,TRBJ2-7,14,TRBV7-9,-,TGTGCCAGCAACTTAGAATGGGGCGGCTACGAGCAGTACTTC,CASNLEWGGYEQYF
TRBD2,TRBJ2-5,16,TRBV7-8,-,TGTGCCAACAGCCGAAGGGCGGGAGTGAGGGAAGAGACCCAGTACTTC,CANSRRAGVREETQYF
TRBD2,TRBJ2-1,16,TRBV7-2,few,TGTGCCAGCAGCTTAGCGGTCCTAGCGGGAGCGGGTGAGCAGTTCTTC,CASSLAVLAGAGEQFF
TRBD1,TRBJ2-1,15,TRBV29-1,-,TGCAGCGCTGAAGACCCGGGACAGGAGTTAAATGAGCAGCTCTTC,CSAEDPGQELNEQLF
-,TRBJ2-3,18,TRBV6-2/TRBV6-3,-,TGTGCCAGCAGCTTCCTCCGACTAACGGGGGCGGGGGCAGATATGCAGTATTTT,CASSFLRLTGAGADMQYF
TRBD2,TRBJ2-7,16,TRBV4-2,-,TGTATCAGCAGCCAAGATATAGCGGGAGCCTCCTACGAGCAGTACTTC,CISSQDIAGASYEQYF
TRBD2,TRBJ2-3,14,TRBV29-1,many,TGCAGCGTTGAGGGTAGCGGGAACGCAGATACGCAGTATTTT,CSVEGSGNADTQYF
-,TRBJ2-2,13,TRBV11-2,few,TGTGCCAGCAACCAAGGTGTGGCCGGGGAGCTGTTTTTT,CASNQGVAGELFF
TRBD2,TRBJ2-3,18,TRBV10-3,few,TGTGCCATCAGTGCATCCTCAATGACTAGCGGGGGCACAGATACGCGGTATTTT,CAISASSMTSGGTDTRYF
-,TRBJ2-5,14,TRBV4-1,-,TGCGCCAGCAGCCAAGCCGAGAACCAAGAGACACGGTACTTC,CASSQAENQETRYF
TRBD2,TRBJ2-1,15,TRBV6-5,-,TGTGCCAGCAGTTATACCGGGGCTAGCGGCGATGAGCAGTTCTTC,CASSYTGASGDEQFF
-,TRBJ2-5,15,TRBV18,few,TGTGCCAGCTCACCGACCGGGACTCCAGAAGAGACCCAGTACTTC,CASSPTGTPEETQYF
TRBD2,TRBJ2-7,17,TRBV6-5,-,TGTGCCAGGAGTTACGCACTCTCGATTAGCGGGACATACGAGCAGTACTTC,CARSYALSISGTYEQYF
-,TRBJ2-3,15,TRBV10-1,medium-sized,TGCGCCAGCAGTGAATCCGGACTACGCACAGATACGCAGTATTTT,CASSESGLRTDTQYF
-,TRBJ1-1,15,TRBV12-3/TRBV12-4,-,TGTGCCAGTAGTCCTCGCGTGGGGAGTATCACTGAAGCTTTCTTT,CASSPRVGSITEAFF
-,TRBJ2-3,12,TRBV7-7,few,TGTGCTAGCAGGGTTGAATCAGATACGCAGTATTTT,CASRVESDTQYF
-,TRBJ2-5,12,TRBV6-5,-,TGTGCCAGCAGTCCCGACTGGGAGACCCAGTACTTC,CASSPDWETQYF
TRBD2,TRBJ2-1,15,TRBV11-2,-,TGTGCCAGCACTCCTCCAGCGGGAGGATGGGATGAGCAGTTCTTC,CASTPPAGGWDEQFF
TRBD1,TRBJ1-2,14,TRBV11-2,-,TGCGCCAGCAGCTTGGGGACAGGGCGATTTCGCCACACCTTC,CASSLGTGRFRHTF
TRBD2,TRBJ2-1,16,TRBV10-3,-,TGTGCCATCAGTGAGCCGGGACTAGTGGCTTACAATGAGCGGTTCTTC,CAISEPGLVAYNERFF
-,TRBJ2-2,15,TRBV12-3/TRBV12-4,-,TGTGCCAGCAGTTTAGCACTAGCCGGAACCGGGAAGCTGTTTTTT,CASSLALAGTGKLFF
TRBD2,TRBJ2-1,20,TRBV6-5,-,TGTGTCAGGCCTCCGGGACCGGGACTAACTCTCACTAGCTCCTACAATGGGCAGTTCTTC,CVRPPGPGLTLTSSYNGQFF
TRBD1,TRBJ2-7,15,TRBV28,-,TGTGCCAGCAGCCCCCGGGGGACAGGCTCCTACAAGCAGTACTTC,CASSPRGTGSYKQYF
-,TRBJ2-1,14,TRBV6-6,-,TGTACCAGCGCAGGGGATCCCTCCTACAATGAGCAGTTCTTC,CTSAGDPSYNEQFF
-,TRBJ2-1,12,TRBV11-2,few,TGTGCCAGCAGCTTAGATGAGGGCGAGCAGTTCTTC,CASSLDEGEQFF